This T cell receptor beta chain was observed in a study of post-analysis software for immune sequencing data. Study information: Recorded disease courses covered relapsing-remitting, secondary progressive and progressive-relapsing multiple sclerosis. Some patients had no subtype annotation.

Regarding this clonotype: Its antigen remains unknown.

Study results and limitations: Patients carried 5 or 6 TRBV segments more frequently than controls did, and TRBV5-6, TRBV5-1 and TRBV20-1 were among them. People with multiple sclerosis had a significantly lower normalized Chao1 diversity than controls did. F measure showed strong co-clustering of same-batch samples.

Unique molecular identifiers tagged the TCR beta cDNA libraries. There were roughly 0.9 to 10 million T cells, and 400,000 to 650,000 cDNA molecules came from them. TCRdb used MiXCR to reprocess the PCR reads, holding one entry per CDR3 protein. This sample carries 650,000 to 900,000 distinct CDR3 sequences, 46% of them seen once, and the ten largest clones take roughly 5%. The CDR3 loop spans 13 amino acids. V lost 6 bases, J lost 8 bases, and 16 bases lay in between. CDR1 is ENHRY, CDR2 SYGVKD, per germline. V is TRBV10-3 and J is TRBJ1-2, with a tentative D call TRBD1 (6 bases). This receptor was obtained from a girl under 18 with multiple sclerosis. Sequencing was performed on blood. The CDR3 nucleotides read TGTGCCATCAGCAATGACAGGTTGTCCGGCTACACCTTC. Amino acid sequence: CAISNDRLSGYTF.